The clone carrying this T cell receptor (beta chain) was observed many times. This specimen comes from a study of spatial heterogeneity in lung cancer. The wider study: At a median of roughly 2 years after resection, follow-up PBMC samples were sequenced when available. In the raw reads, each unique TCR and UMI combination was present more than ten times on average.

TCRdb independently ran MiXCR on the 5' RACE reads; one entry per CDR3 protein. In the table there are fewer than 150,000 distinct CDR3 sequences, 10% to 13% of which are singletons. In germline, CDR1 is SNHLY, CDR2 FYNNEI. The CDR3 runs 15 residues. V lost 0 bases and J lost 7, with 12 bases in between. Documented time point: blood at routine non-recurrence follow-up after resection. TCRs were sequenced from unsorted whole RNA of tumor, nontumor lung or PBMC. The specimen comprised PBMCs, sampled at follow-up. The V gene is TRBV2, the J gene TRBJ2-2; no definite D call. This TCR derives from a female donor with early-stage non-small cell lung cancer. The CDR3 loop reads CASSEALQAHGELFF. The CDR3 DNA follows: TGTGCCAGCAGTGAAGCGCTTCAGGCTCACGGGGAGCTGTTTTTT.